A single sample is the source of the 13 T cell receptor beta chains below, sequenced in a study of cytomegalovirus exposure and HLA in healthy donors. Clones were read by immunoSEQ multiplex PCR, and TCRdb kept only the in-frame ones, dropping some. The sample records roughly 60,000 clones, around 90% being singletons. Material for sequencing was PBMCs. Every receptor here comes from a woman between 18 and 30 years old in good health and CMV-seronegative.

This rearrangement joins TRBV6-1 to TRBJ2-1; TRBD2 aligns across 7 bases. V dropped 7 bases and J dropped 7; count of bases not matched to a gene: 10. The CDR3 extends over 14 amino acids. CDR1 is MNHNS and CDR2 is SASEGT in the germline V gene. The CDR3 nucleotides read TGTGCCAGCACCCCCTCCAACGGGGGGAATGAGCAGTTCTTC. Its translation: CASTPSNGGNEQFF.

This sequence joins TRBV6-1 and TRBJ2-3, with TRBD2 matching 12 bases. The CDR3 length is 15 residues. V shed 7 bases, J shed 5 bases, and the junction held 7 bases outside the gene matches. From germline, CDR1 is MNHNS and CDR2 SASEGT. The CDR3 DNA reads TGTGCCAGCAAAGGACTAGCGGGGTTGGGAGATACGCAGTATTTT. Protein: CASKGLAGLGDTQYF.

V is TRBV30 and J is TRBJ1-2; D is uncertain. Trimming shortened V by 2 bases and J by 7 bases, and 35 bases separated the two germline ends. CDR1 is GTSNPN and CDR2 is SVGIG in the germline V gene (reference sequence). The CDR3 covers 20 residues. In DNA form, the CDR3 reads TGTGCCTGGAGTCTGGGGAGTTTGGGTCATTGTCAATCCTGCGAGCCTGGCTACACCTTC. Translated: CAWSLGSLGHCQSCEPGYTF.

This clone was seen more than once but under ten times. The chain carries TRBV9 and TRBJ2-2; tentatively, D is TRBD1 (5 bases). Germline CDR1 is SGDLS and CDR2 is YYNGEE. With 1 base removed from V and 6 bases from J, the gap between germline ends came to 10 bases. The CDR3 has 14 residues. DNA of the CDR3: TGTGCCAGCAGCGTACAACAGGACCCCGGGGAGCTGTTTTTT. It specifies CASSVQQDPGELFF.

This chain's CDR3 is CASSLAGLTHEQYF. DNA for the CDR3: TGTGCCAGCAGCTTAGCGGGACTCACCCACGAGCAGTACTTC. V and J are TRBV7-8 and TRBJ2-7, with D maybe TRBD2 (6 bases). This CDR3 has 14 amino acids. The V gene lost 0 bases and the J gene lost 5 bases, with 11 bases spanning the gap. Germline V lookup: CDR1 SGHVS, CDR2 FQNEAQ. Full variable domain (rest looked up from reference TRBV7-8 and TRBJ2-7): GAGVSQSPRYKVAKRGQDVALRCDPISGHVSLFWYQQALGQGPEFLTYFQNEAQLDKSGLPSDRFFAERPEGSVSTLKIQRTQQEDSAVYLCASSLAGLTHEQYFGPGTRLTVT.

J is TRBJ1-2 and V is TRBV28; 9 positions agree with TRBD1. The V and J ends lost 5 bases and 8 bases, in that order; junction bases with no gene match: 9. Germline V CDR1 and CDR2: MDHEN, SYDVKM. This CDR3 has 14 amino acids. The CDR3 is CASSPTGTGQGYTF. CDR3 DNA sequence: TGTGCCAGCAGTCCCACCGGGACAGGGCAAGGCTACACCTTC.

The chain couples TRBV6-5 to TRBJ2-7; the match to TRBD2 covers 7 bases. The CDR3 contains 14 residues. V was clipped by 6 bases and J by 5 bases; unmatched bases: 10. Germline loops: CDR1 MNHEY, CDR2 SVGAGI. In DNA form, the CDR3 reads TGTGCCAGCAGACGACTAGCAGGTGTCGACGAGCAGTACTTC. It codes for CASRRLAGVDEQYF.

The chain combines TRBV7-2 with TRBJ1-3, with TRBD1 matching over 7 bases. Germline assignment: CDR1 SGHTA and CDR2 FQGNSA. V was clipped by 1 base and J by 0 bases; unmatched bases: 3. The CDR3 is made up of 16 amino acids. The chain's CDR3 is CASSLGGGDSGNTIYF. DNA of the CDR3: TGTGCCAGCAGCTTAGGAGGGGGCGACTCTGGAAACACCATATATTTT.

The chain recombines TRBV6-6 with TRBJ1-5, with TRBD1 matching over 9 bases. The V gene's germline CDR1 is MNHNY and CDR2 SVGAGI (reference sequence). With 6 bases clipped from V and 3 bases from J, the junction kept 3 bases outside the gene matches. This CDR3 has 14 amino acids. The CDR3 nucleotides read TGTGCCAGCAGGGGACAGGGAGTCAATCAGCCCCAGCATTTT. It codes for CASRGQGVNQPQHF.

The chain employs TRBV5-5 and TRBJ2-5; tentative D call: TRBD2 (5 bases). Germline-derived CDR1 and CDR2 are SGHKS and YYEKEE (reference sequence). This CDR3 region has 13 residues. V lost 7 bases, J lost 2 bases, and 12 bases lay in between. In DNA form, the CDR3 reads TGTGCCAGCCTCCATGAGGGACAAGAGACCCAGTACTTC. This encodes CASLHEGQETQYF. Variable domain in full (rest from reference TRBV5-5 and TRBJ2-5): DAGVTQSPTHLIKTRGQQVTLRCSPISGHKSVSWYQQVLGQGPQFIFQYYEKEERGRGNFPDRFSARQFPNYSSELNVNALLLGDSALYLCASLHEGQETQYFGPGTRLLVL.

The chain employs TRBV5-1 and TRBJ2-3; 8 bases are a match to TRBD2. In germline, CDR1 is SGHRS, CDR2 YFSETQ. The CDR3 runs to 16 residues. The V and J ends lost 4 bases and 1 base, in that order; junction bases with no gene match: 8. The CDR3 reads CASSPQGRGGTDTQYF. The CDR3 region has the DNA TGCGCCAGCAGCCCCCAAGGGCGGGGGGGCACAGATACGCAGTATTTT. Together with reference TRBV5-1 and TRBJ2-3, the CDR3 gives the full variable domain: KAGVTQTPRYLIKTRGQQVTLSCSPISGHRSVSWYQQTPGQGLQFLFEYFSETQRNKGNFPGRFSGRQFSNSRSEMNVSTLELGDSALYLCASSPQGRGGTDTQYFGPGTRLTVL.

The V and J genes are TRBV6-6 and TRBJ2-7; TRBD1 matches at 8 bases. Germline-derived CDR1 and CDR2 are MNHNY and SVGAGI (reference sequence). The CDR3 spans 14 residues. V trimming: 6 bases; J trimming: 1 base; junction bases outside the gene matches: 5. CDR3 in amino acids: CASSPGQGSYEQYF. The CDR3 nucleotides are TGTGCCAGCAGCCCTGGACAGGGTTCCTACGAGCAGTACTTC.

This chain connects TRBV11-3 to TRBJ2-7; D gene ambiguous. Germline V gives CDR1 SGHNT, CDR2 YENEEA. V was clipped by 4 bases and J by 0 bases, with 10 bases between them. The CDR3 runs 14 residues. The CDR3 spells CASSWAQSSYEQYF. The CDR3 nucleotides read TGTGCCAGCAGCTGGGCACAGAGCTCCTACGAGCAGTACTTC.